A single sample is the source of the 10 T cell receptor beta chains below, sequenced in a study of early T cells in non-severe SARS-CoV-2 infection. TCRdb called the 5' RACE reads again in MiXCR, with one record for every CDR3 protein. The sample shows fewer than 120,000 distinct CDR3 sequences, around an eighth of them seen only once. Sequencing used whole blood, obtained at baseline. The receptors shown here come from an adult who was a healthcare worker with PCR-confirmed SARS-CoV-2 infection or an uninfected control (not recorded which).

This chain joins TRBV29-1 and TRBJ2-2, with 8 bases lining up with TRBD1. The V gene end was trimmed by 3 bases and the J gene end by 5 bases; junction bases not matched to a gene: 2. Per the germline V gene, CDR1 is SQVTM and CDR2 is ANQGSEA. This CDR3 region has 13 residues. The CDR3 DNA is TGCAGCGTTGAGGACAGGGCGACCGGGGAGCTGTTTTTT. As protein: CSVEDRATGELFF.

This clonotype was counted ten times or more. This chain uses TRBV6-6 with TRBJ2-1, with D possibly TRBD1 on 5 matching bases. Germline loops: CDR1 MNHNY, CDR2 SVGAGI (reference sequence). V lost 2 bases and J 6 bases, leaving 8 bases between the germline ends. CDR3 size: 13 residues. This chain's CDR3 is CASSYQDINEQFF. CDR3 bases: TGTGCCAGCAGTTACCAGGACATCAATGAGCAGTTCTTC.

This clonotype was counted ten times or more. This chain connects TRBV6-2 or TRBV6-3 to TRBJ2-5; perhaps TRBD2 as D (6 bases). CDR3 length: 16 amino acids. The germline CDR1 and CDR2 sequences are MNHEY and SVGEGT. V lost 6 bases to trimming and J lost 5 bases, with 22 bases between them. CDR3 sequence reads: CASRPIPLAWYETQYF. DNA of the CDR3: TGTGCCAGCAGACCTATCCCACTAGCTTGGTACGAGACCCAGTACTTC.

This clonotype was counted a few times. J is TRBJ1-2 and V is TRBV2; D gene ambiguous. V was cut by 5 bases and J by 4 bases, with 8 bases left in between. CDR3 length equals 12 residues. Germline V gene sequence: CDR1 SNHLY, CDR2 FYNNEI. Here the CDR3 DNA reads TGTGCCAGCAGTCCCCCAGTCTATGGCTACACCTTC. This codes for CASSPPVYGYTF. The whole variable domain, remainder taken from reference TRBV2 and TRBJ1-2, is EPEVTQTPSHQVTQMGQEVILRCVPISNHLYFYWYRQILGQKVEFLVSFYNNEISEKSEIFDDQFSVERPDGSNFTLKIRSTKLEDSAMYFCASSPPVYGYTFGSGTRLTVV.

This clonotype has a handful of counts. The rearrangement joins TRBV7-6 to TRBJ2-4; D is undetermined. This CDR3 has 12 amino acids. Germline loops: CDR1 SGHVS, CDR2 FNYEAQ. The V end was cut by 4 bases, the J end by 4 bases, with 5 bases between. Here the CDR3 DNA reads TGTGCCAGCAGCTCTCTAAAAAACATTCAGTACTTC. This translates into CASSSLKNIQYF.

Comment on this clonotype: Its ends do not fully match the called genes, so a read error is possible. The rearrangement joins TRBV11-2 to TRBJ2-3; D is undetermined. The CDR3 is made up of 15 amino acids. The germline gives CDR1 SGHAT, CDR2 FQNNGV. CDR3 DNA sequence: TGTGCCAGCAGCTTAGTAAAGGGAAGCATAGATACGCAGTATTTT. This gives the protein CASSLVKGSIDTQYF.

The chain combines TRBV28 with TRBJ1-1; D is perhaps TRBD1 (5 bases). The CDR3 is 14 residues long. V shed 5 bases and J shed 3 bases, with 13 bases lying between them. CDR1 MDHEN and CDR2 SYDVKM come from the germline V gene. The DNA of the CDR3 is TGTGCCAGCAGTCAAGACTGGGGCTACACTGAAGCTTTCTTT. Its protein product is CASSQDWGYTEAFF.

This clonotype was recorded a few times. V and J are TRBV20-1 and TRBJ2-7, with TRBD2 as a possible D gene (6 bases). The CDR3 is 12 amino acids. The germline gives CDR1 DFQATT, CDR2 SNEGSKA (reference sequence). The V end was cut by 5 bases, the J end by 3 bases, with 11 bases between. CDR3 in DNA: TGCAGTGCTGCAAAGGAGGGCTACGAGCAGTACTTC. Encoded protein: CSAAKEGYEQYF.

With respect to this clonotype: The final CDR3 position lacks the conserved phenylalanine or tryptophan, pointing to a likely read error. This chain links TRBV28 with TRBJ2-7; 12 bases map to TRBD2. Germline V CDR1 and CDR2: MDHEN, SYDVKM. The CDR3 totals 14 residues. V was clipped by 6 bases and J by 2 bases; unmatched bases: 2. The DNA of the CDR3 is TGTGCCAGCAGCGCTAGCGGGAGGGCCTACGAGCAGTACTCC. Residues: CASSASGRAYEQYS.

CDR3 sequence: CASSFAVGVHQPQHF. The CDR3 DNA reads as TGTGCCAGCAGTTTTGCGGTAGGAGTCCATCAGCCCCAGCATTTT. The V call is TRBV28, the J call TRBJ1-5, with D hard to call. The V and J ends lost 3 bases and 5 bases respectively, with 14 bases between them. The germline V gene has CDR1 MDHEN and CDR2 SYDVKM. The CDR3 contains 15 residues.